Presented here are 29 T cell receptor beta chains from one specimen sequenced in a study of blood T cell repertoires in COVID-19. Here immunoSEQ multiplex PCR was the method, and the copy in TCRdb shows in-frame clones only, minus some. The sample has some 180,000 clones, roughly 90% seen once; the top ten hold about 0.66%. Sequenced: peripheral blood. These receptors were obtained from a man between 50 and 59 years old with acute or convalescent COVID-19.

This chain's CDR3 is CASSDLRTGNYEQYV. CDR3 nucleotide sequence: TGTGCCAGCAGTGACCTCAGGACAGGGAACTACGAGCAGTACGTC. The chain couples TRBV6-1 to TRBJ2-7, with 8 positions matching TRBD1. The CDR3 loop spans 15 amino acids. Germline values: CDR1 MNHNS, CDR2 SASEGT. The V segment lost 3 bases and the J segment 3 bases; nucleotides outside the gene matches: 7.

The chain carries TRBV3-1 (or the pseudogene TRBV3-2) and TRBJ2-1; 9 bases are shared with TRBD1. The CDR3 runs 16 residues. Per the germline V gene, CDR1 is LGHDT and CDR2 is YNNKEL (reference sequence). The junction had 12 bases not matched to a gene; V was cut back by 3 bases and J by 9 bases. The CDR3 reads CASSQGTGTLSGEQFF. CDR3 DNA sequence: TGTGCCAGCAGCCAGGGGACAGGGACCCTTAGTGGTGAGCAGTTCTTC.

The chain joins TRBV6-2 or TRBV6-3 to TRBJ2-3; 10 positions match TRBD1. CDR3 length equals 14 residues. Germline values: CDR1 MNHEY, CDR2 SVGEGT. The J segment lost 4 bases and the V segment lost 5 bases, leaving 3 bases of the junction unmatched. The CDR3 region has the DNA TGTGCCAGCAGTGGGACAGGGGTCGCAGATACGCAGTATTTT. This codes for CASSGTGVADTQYF.

The chain uses TRBV11-2 and TRBJ2-7, with D perhaps TRBD2 (6 bases). The CDR3 contains 17 residues. The germline CDR1 and CDR2 sequences are SGHAT and FQNNGV. V was trimmed by 2 bases and J by 3 bases, leaving 20 bases between them. CDR3 region: CASSLRVVASVHYEQYF. CDR3 sequence (DNA): TGTGCCAGCAGCTTAAGGGTGGTGGCTAGCGTACACTACGAGCAGTACTTC.

The rearrangement links TRBV9 to TRBJ2-2, with 7 positions matching TRBD1. J was trimmed by 0 bases and V by 3 bases; bases with no gene match: 11. CDR1 and CDR2 from the germline V gene are SGDLS and YYNGEE. The CDR3 runs to 18 residues. This chain's CDR3 is CASSGERGDSANTGELFF. CDR3 in DNA: TGTGCCAGCAGCGGAGAAAGAGGGGACAGCGCGAACACCGGGGAGCTGTTTTTT. The full variable domain, rest sourced from reference TRBV9 and TRBJ2-2, is DSGVTQTPKHLITATGQRVTLRCSPRSGDLSVYWYQQSLDQGLQFLIQYYNGEERAKGNILERFSAQQFPDLHSELNLSSLELGDSALYFCASSGERGDSANTGELFFGEGSRLTVL.

This sequence joins TRBV5-4 and TRBJ2-1; TRBD2 matches at 7 bases. Germline V CDR1 and CDR2: SGHNT, YYREEE (reference sequence). V shed 5 bases, J shed 3 bases, and the junction held 11 bases outside the gene matches. There are 16 residues in the CDR3. Here the CDR3 DNA reads TGTGCCAGCAGTCCTCTCGCGCGGGGGAGCTACAATGAGCAGTTCTTC. Amino acids: CASSPLARGSYNEQFF.

The chain couples TRBV6-2 or TRBV6-3 to TRBJ2-3; 9 positions match TRBD2. Germline V CDR1 and CDR2: MNHEY, SVGEGT. CDR3 length: 17 residues. V shed 5 bases, J shed 0 bases, and the junction held 9 bases outside the gene matches. The DNA for the CDR3 is TGTGCCAGCAGTCACCTCAGCGGGGGGCCTAGCACAGATACGCAGTATTTT. This gives the protein CASSHLSGGPSTDTQYF.

The chain couples TRBV29-1 to TRBJ2-3, with 7 bases aligning to TRBD2. With 4 bases clipped from V and 5 bases from J, the junction kept 9 bases outside the gene matches. The CDR3 length is 14 residues. In germline, CDR1 is SQVTM, CDR2 ANQGSEA. For the CDR3, the DNA is TGCAGCGTTGCGCTAGCGGAAGAAATAGATACGCAGTATTTT. Its translation is CSVALAEEIDTQYF.

The chain carries TRBV4-1 and TRBJ1-1; D call uncertain. The CDR3 consists of 16 residues. Trimming stripped 5 bases from V and 2 bases from J, with 18 bases between. Per the germline V gene, CDR1 is MGHRA and CDR2 is YSYEKL. For the CDR3, the DNA is TGCGCCAGCAGCTTGAAGGTAGGGCGGGGAAACACTGAAGCTTTCTTT. It yields the protein CASSLKVGRGNTEAFF.

The chain combines TRBV5-1 with TRBJ2-5; 8 nucleotides agree with TRBD2. The germline V gene encodes CDR1 SGHRS and CDR2 YFSETQ. The CDR3 totals 13 residues. V was pared by 4 bases and J by 7 bases, with 6 bases of the junction left unmatched. DNA of the CDR3: TGCGCCAGCAGCGGACGGGAGGGGGGGACCCAGTACTTC. Its protein is CASSGREGGTQYF.

The chain recombines TRBV7-9 with TRBJ1-1; 9 bases align to TRBD1. The V gene end was trimmed by 0 bases and the J gene end by 8 bases; junction bases not matched to a gene: 1. CDR1 SEHNR and CDR2 FQNEAQ come from the germline V gene (reference sequence). The CDR3 is 13 amino acids. This chain's CDR3 is CASSLAGTGEAFF. Written as DNA, the CDR3 is TGTGCCAGCAGCTTAGCGGGGACAGGGGAAGCTTTCTTT.

The gene calls are TRBV28 and TRBJ1-3; TRBD1 matches 8 bases. Trimming removed 5 bases from V and 4 bases from J; junction bases left unmatched: 4. Germline lookup yields CDR1 MDHEN and CDR2 SYDVKM. The CDR3 runs to 14 residues. CDR3 in DNA: TGTGCCAGCAGTCTAAGACAGGGGGGAAACACCATATATTTT. As protein: CASSLRQGGNTIYF.

The chain has TRBV6-5 and TRBJ1-2, with unresolved D. This CDR3 comprises 16 residues. Germline assignment: CDR1 MNHEY and CDR2 SVGAGI. Trimming cost V 0 bases and J 9 bases, with 20 bases left between them. The CDR3 here is CASSYSSVRLPISYTF. The CDR3 region has the DNA TGTGCCAGCAGTTACTCGAGCGTCCGGCTCCCTATTAGCTACACCTTC.

The chain employs TRBV19 and TRBJ1-5; D remains unclear. From germline, CDR1 is LNHDA and CDR2 SQIVND (reference sequence). V lost 6 bases and J 1 base, leaving 10 bases between the germline ends. The CDR3 is 14 amino acids. CDR3 nucleotide sequence: TGTGCCAGTAGGAGAGAGGCCAGCAATCAGCCCCAGCATTTT. Residues: CASRREASNQPQHF. Full variable domain (remainder filled in from reference TRBV19 and TRBJ1-5): DGGITQSPKYLFRKEGQNVTLSCEQNLNHDAMYWYRQDPGQGLRLIYYSQIVNDFQKGDIAEGYSVSREKKESFPLTVTSAQKNPTAFYLCASRREASNQPQHFGDGTRLSIL.

CDR3 bases: TGCAGCGTAAACAGGGGGAACACTGAAGCTTTCTTT. It encodes CSVNRGNTEAFF. The V call is TRBV29-1, the J call TRBJ1-1, with 7 bases matching TRBD1. Germline-derived CDR1 and CDR2 are SQVTM and ANQGSEA. CDR3 length: 12 residues. V dropped 6 bases and J dropped 1; count of bases not matched to a gene: 2.

The chain couples TRBV18 to TRBJ1-6; D might be TRBD1 (5 bases). The CDR3 has 13 amino acids. CDR1 and CDR2 from the germline V gene are KGHSH and LQKENI. The germline V and J ends were trimmed by 3 bases and 10 bases, with 10 bases remaining between them. The CDR3 DNA sequence: TGTGCCAGCTCACCGGAGGGGAGCTCACCCCTCCACTTT. Protein sequence: CASSPEGSSPLHF.

This clone came up a few times. The DNA for the CDR3 is TGTGCCAGCAAAGGACAGGGGAGGTCCAATGAGCAGTTCTTC. Amino acids: CASKGQGRSNEQFF. The rearrangement uses TRBV2 and TRBJ2-1, with 9 bases identical to TRBD1. CDR3 size: 14 residues. Germline V CDR1 and CDR2: SNHLY, FYNNEI. V dropped 7 bases and J dropped 6; count of bases not matched to a gene: 7.

The chain joins TRBV7-9 to TRBJ1-1; 7 bases agree with TRBD1. Per germline, CDR1 SEHNR and CDR2 FQNEAQ (reference sequence). The CDR3 is 12 residues long. J lost 9 bases, V lost 4 bases, and 5 bases had no gene match. The CDR3 DNA is TGTGCCAGCAGCTCGGGACAGTCCCAAGCTTTCTTT. Translating gives CASSSGQSQAFF.

CDR3 coding DNA: TGTGCCAGCAGCACGCGAGCGGGACGAACAGATACGCAGTATTTT. Amino acids: CASSTRAGRTDTQYF. The chain carries TRBV11-2 and TRBJ2-3; TRBD2 matches 7 bases. V dropped 5 bases and J dropped 3; count of bases not matched to a gene: 8. This CDR3 comprises 15 residues. The V gene's germline CDR1 is SGHAT and CDR2 FQNNGV.

This chain uses TRBV6-2 or TRBV6-3 with TRBJ2-5; tentatively, D is TRBD1 (6 bases). The V and J ends lost 4 bases and 1 base respectively, with 13 bases between them. The CDR3 contains 15 residues. The V gene's germline CDR1 is MNHEY and CDR2 SVGEGT. The CDR3 DNA is TGTGCCAGCAGTTCCAGACAGGATAGCCAAGAGACCCAGTACTTC. It codes for CASSSRQDSQETQYF.

This chain joins TRBV19 and TRBJ2-6; D is undetermined. V lost 1 base and J 1 base, leaving 5 bases between the germline ends. Germline V gene lookup returns CDR1 LNHDA and CDR2 SQIVND (reference sequence). The CDR3 totals 15 residues. The CDR3 sequence is CASSIVRSGANVLTF. The CDR3 nucleotides are TGTGCCAGTAGTATAGTTCGTTCTGGGGCCAACGTCCTGACTTTC.

The chain employs TRBV18 and TRBJ2-7, with 7 bases that match TRBD2. The CDR3 runs to 14 residues. In germline, CDR1 is KGHSH, CDR2 LQKENI. V gave up 6 bases and J gave up 0 bases; unmatched junction bases: 5. The CDR3 DNA reads as TGTGCCAGCTCCCCCGGGGGGAACTCCTACGAGCAGTACGTC. The encoded protein is CASSPGGNSYEQYV.

V gene TRBV5-6 combines with J gene TRBJ1-3, with no clear D. Germline V gene lookup returns CDR1 SGHDT and CDR2 YYEEEE. This CDR3 comprises 16 residues. The V gene lost 4 bases and the J gene lost 4 bases, with 18 bases spanning the gap. The CDR3 DNA reads TGTGCCAGCAGCCCCGGACGGGGAACCCGGGGAAACACCATATATTTT. Translating it yields CASSPGRGTRGNTIYF.

This clone has only one observation. The chain couples TRBV29-1 to TRBJ1-1; D is undetermined. Trimming took off 5 bases at V and 4 bases at J, with 8 bases between the two ends. CDR1 and CDR2 from the germline V gene are SQVTM and ANQGSEA. The CDR3 contains 11 residues. The CDR3 sequence: CSVTVLTEAFF. The CDR3 DNA is TGCAGCGTTACGGTTCTCACTGAAGCTTTCTTT.

This rearrangement joins TRBV9 to TRBJ2-1, with 8 nucleotides matching TRBD2. J was trimmed by 0 bases and V by 6 bases; bases with no gene match: 17. The germline CDR1 and CDR2 sequences are SGDLS and YYNGEE. The CDR3 runs 19 residues. The CDR3 sequence is CASTLDGRGAASSYNEQFF. In nucleotides, the CDR3 is TGTGCCAGCACCCTAGATGGGCGGGGGGCCGCTAGCTCCTACAATGAGCAGTTCTTC.

This clone was counted a single time. The rearrangement links TRBV5-1 to TRBJ1-1, with 10 bases matching TRBD1. Germline CDR1 and CDR2: SGHRS and YFSETQ. J gave up 3 bases and V 4 bases, and 6 bases lay outside the gene matches. CDR3 size: 15 residues. The CDR3 DNA sequence: TGCGCCAGCAGCCCGGGGGACAGGGGATACACTGAAGCTTTCTTT. It codes for CASSPGDRGYTEAFF.

V usage is TRBV7-8 and J usage is TRBJ2-1; 12 nucleotides match TRBD1. Trimming cost V 2 bases and J 8 bases; bases outside gene matches: 16. Germline V gene lookup returns CDR1 SGHVS and CDR2 FQNEAQ. CDR3 size: 19 residues. CDR3 nucleotides: TGTGCCAGCAGCTTACGGGACGGAGGGACAGGGGGCGCGGCTGATGAGCAGTTCTTC. Translated, it gives CASSLRDGGTGGAADEQFF.

V gene TRBV27 combines with J gene TRBJ2-3, with 8 bases identical to TRBD2. The CDR3 is made up of 14 amino acids. The germline CDR1 and CDR2 sequences are MNHEY and SMNVEV (reference sequence). Unmatched junction bases numbered 0, after V lost 3 bases and J lost 1 base. Written as DNA, the CDR3 is TGTGCCAGCAGTTTGCGGGGGGGCACAGATACGCAGTATTTT. Its translation: CASSLRGGTDTQYF.

This rearrangement joins TRBV28 to TRBJ1-5; D perhaps matches TRBD1 (5 bases). Looked up from germline, CDR1 is MDHEN and CDR2 is SYDVKM. CDR3 length: 12 residues. V was pared by 4 bases and J by 6 bases, with 7 bases between. CDR3 sequence: CASSSGVQPQHF. CDR3 in DNA: TGTGCCAGCAGTTCGGGGGTTCAGCCCCAGCATTTT.